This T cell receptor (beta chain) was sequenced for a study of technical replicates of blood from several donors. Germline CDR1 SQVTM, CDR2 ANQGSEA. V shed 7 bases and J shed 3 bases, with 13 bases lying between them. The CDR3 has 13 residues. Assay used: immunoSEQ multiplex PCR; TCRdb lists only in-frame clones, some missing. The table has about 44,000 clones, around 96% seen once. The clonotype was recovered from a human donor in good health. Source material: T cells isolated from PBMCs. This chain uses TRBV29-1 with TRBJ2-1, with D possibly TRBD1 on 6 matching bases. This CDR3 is CSGRDTNYNEQFF. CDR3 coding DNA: TGCAGCGGCCGGGACACCAACTACAATGAGCAGTTCTTC.